The 10 T cell receptor beta chains below were found in one sample sequenced in a study of T-cell memory formation after mild COVID-19. TCRdb analysed the 5' RACE reads with MiXCR anew, one entry per CDR3 protein. The data hold roughly 160,000 distinct CDR3 sequences, with approximately 12% observed a single time. The specimen was PBMCs or a T cell subset sorted from them (not recorded which). The receptors were gathered from a young man who had mild COVID-19 (a few samples of this study predate the infection). Cell type and time point are not known.

This clonotype was observed a handful of times. The V and J genes are TRBV7-2 and TRBJ1-1; D possibly corresponds to TRBD1 (5 bases). The CDR3 extends over 13 amino acids. Trimming left V 3 bases short and J 1 base short, with 6 bases between. Germline V gives CDR1 SGHTA, CDR2 FQGNSA. CDR3 coding DNA: TGTGCCAGCAGCTTGGACAAGAACACTGAAGCTTTCTTT. Its translation: CASSLDKNTEAFF.

This sequence joins TRBV5-1 and TRBJ2-7, with 9 bases fitting TRBD2. The CDR3 is 15 residues long. Germline V gene data show CDR1 as SGHRS and CDR2 as YFSETQ. J lost 2 bases, V lost 3 bases, and 6 bases had no gene match. This CDR3 reads CASSYLAGQAYEQYF. CDR3 coding DNA: TGCGCCAGCAGCTACCTAGCGGGGCAAGCCTACGAGCAGTACTTC.

This clonotype was observed many times. The rearrangement links TRBV7-8 to TRBJ2-1; TRBD1 matches at 7 bases. The CDR3 spans 13 residues. Trimming removed 6 bases from V and 10 bases from J; junction bases left unmatched: 9. Looked up from germline, CDR1 is SGHVS and CDR2 is FQNEAQ. The CDR3 DNA follows: TGTGCCAGCAGTGTGCTCAGGGGACAGGAGCAGTTCTTC. Its protein is CASSVLRGQEQFF.

This clonotype was counted between two and nine times. The chain has TRBV18 and TRBJ1-1; no clear D. The ends were cut back, 0 bases at V and 0 bases at J, with 11 bases in the middle. There are 16 residues in the CDR3. CDR1 KGHSH and CDR2 LQKENI come from the germline V gene. CDR3 sequence: CASSPPRGGVNTEAFF. CDR3 DNA sequence: TGTGCCAGCTCACCACCGCGGGGTGGGGTGAACACTGAAGCTTTCTTT.

The gene calls are TRBV5-1 and TRBJ2-1; D is unresolved. CDR3 length equals 15 residues. Germline loops: CDR1 SGHRS, CDR2 YFSETQ. The V end lost 2 bases, the J end lost 0 bases, and 9 bases lay between the germline ends. The CDR3 sequence: CASSFLKSSYNEQFF. Here the CDR3 DNA reads TGCGCCAGCAGCTTTCTGAAGAGCTCCTACAATGAGCAGTTCTTC.

The CDR3 DNA sequence: TGTGCCAGCAGCCGGGACGCCGAGCAGTTCTTC. Its protein is CASSRDAEQFF. The rearrangement links TRBV28 to TRBJ2-1, with D tentatively TRBD1 or TRBD2 (5 bases each). Germline-derived CDR1 and CDR2 are MDHEN and SYDVKM. This CDR3 has 11 amino acids. V lost 6 bases to trimming and J lost 10 bases, with 10 bases between them.

This clonotype was detected ten times or more. The J gene is TRBJ2-7, the V gene TRBV7-9; D is perhaps TRBD2 (6 bases). V lost 5 bases, J lost 1 base, and 9 bases lay in between. CDR3 length: 13 residues. Germline CDR1 reads SEHNR; CDR2 reads FQNEAQ (reference sequence). The CDR3 reads CASSRGTSYEQYF. The CDR3 DNA reads TGTGCCAGCAGCCGTGGGACTTCCTACGAGCAGTACTTC.

The rearrangement joins TRBV6-2 or TRBV6-3 to TRBJ2-1, with 7 bases that match TRBD1. The V and J ends lost 0 bases and 3 bases, in that order; junction bases with no gene match: 8. CDR3 length: 17 amino acids. Germline V gene data show CDR1 as MNHEY and CDR2 as SVGEGT. In DNA, the CDR3 is TGTGCCAGCAGTTACTCGACAGGGAGTGGCTGCTACAATGAGCAGTTCTTC. This codes for CASSYSTGSGCYNEQFF.

This clonotype was detected many times. In DNA, the CDR3 is TGTGCCAGCAGCCAGGGACAGGGGGGCTACGAGCAGTACTTC. Its protein product is CASSQGQGGYEQYF. The genes are TRBV7-2 and TRBJ2-7; 11 bases map to TRBD1. J was trimmed by 3 bases and V by 5 bases; bases with no gene match: 3. CDR1 SGHTA and CDR2 FQGNSA come from the germline V gene. This CDR3 spans 14 amino acids. Together with reference TRBV7-2 and TRBJ2-7, the CDR3 gives the full variable domain: GAGVSQSPSNKVTEKGKDVELRCDPISGHTALYWYRQSLGQGLEFLIYFQGNSAPDKSGLPSDRFSAERTGGSVSTLTIQRTQQEDSAVYLCASSQGQGGYEQYFGPGTRLTVT.

This clonotype occurred many times. This rearrangement joins TRBV7-2 to TRBJ1-1; D gene ambiguous. The germline CDR1 and CDR2 sequences are SGHTA and FQGNSA. This CDR3 comprises 16 residues. With 1 base removed from V and 4 bases from J, the gap between germline ends came to 16 bases. For the CDR3, the DNA is TGTGCCAGCAGCTTAGAGGGCTTAGGCGTCCGCACTGAAGCTTTCTTT. Protein: CASSLEGLGVRTEAFF.